This TCR beta chain was found in a study of identical twins. General study findings and limits: Among out-of-frame alpha sequences shared by twins, low generation probability occurred in excess.

Losses at the gene ends were 3 bases for V and 1 base for J; bases not matched to a gene: 6. The CDR3 covers 16 residues. Germline CDR1 MNHEY, CDR2 SVGEGT. Regarding this clonotype: The antigen remains undetermined.

TCRdb re-called the 5' RACE reads with MiXCR, one entry per CDR3 protein. The table records 300,000 to 400,000 distinct CDR3 sequences, 12% of them present only once. The same specimen was also included in a second study, on yellow fever vaccine responses in identical twins.

This sequence joins TRBV6-2 or TRBV6-3 and TRBJ2-5; the match to TRBD1 covers 9 bases. The TCR originated in a young woman in good health. Material for sequencing was CD8+ T cells sorted from blood. The CDR3 here is CASSYLDRGSQETQYF. CDR3 coding DNA: TGTGCCAGCAGTTATTTGGACAGGGGCTCCCAAGAGACCCAGTACTTC.